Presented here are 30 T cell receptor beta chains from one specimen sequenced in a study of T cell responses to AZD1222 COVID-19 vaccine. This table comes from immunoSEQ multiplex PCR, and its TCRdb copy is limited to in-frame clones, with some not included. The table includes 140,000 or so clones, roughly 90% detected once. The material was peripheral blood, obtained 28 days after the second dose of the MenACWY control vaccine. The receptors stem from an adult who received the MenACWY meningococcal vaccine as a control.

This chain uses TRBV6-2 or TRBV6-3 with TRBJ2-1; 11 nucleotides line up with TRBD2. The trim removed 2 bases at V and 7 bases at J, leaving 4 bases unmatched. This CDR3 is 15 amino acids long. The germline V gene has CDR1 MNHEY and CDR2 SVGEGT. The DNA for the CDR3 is TGTGCCAGCAGTTACCCCACTAGCGGGGGTAATGAGCAGTTCTTC. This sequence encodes CASSYPTSGGNEQFF.

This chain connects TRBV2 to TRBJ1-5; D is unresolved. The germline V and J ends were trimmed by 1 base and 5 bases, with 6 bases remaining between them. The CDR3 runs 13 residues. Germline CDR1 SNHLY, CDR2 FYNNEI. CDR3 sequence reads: CASSEEVDQPQHF. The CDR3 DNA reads TGTGCCAGCAGTGAAGAGGTGGATCAGCCCCAGCATTTT. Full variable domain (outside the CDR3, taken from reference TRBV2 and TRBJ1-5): EPEVTQTPSHQVTQMGQEVILRCVPISNHLYFYWYRQILGQKVEFLVSFYNNEISEKSEIFDDQFSVERPDGSNFTLKIRSTKLEDSAMYFCASSEEVDQPQHFGDGTRLSIL.

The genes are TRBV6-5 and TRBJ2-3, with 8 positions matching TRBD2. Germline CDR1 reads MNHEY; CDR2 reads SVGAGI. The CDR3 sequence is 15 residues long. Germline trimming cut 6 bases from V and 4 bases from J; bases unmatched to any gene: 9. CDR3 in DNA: TGTGCCAGCAGGTTGGGAGCGGGAGCTCCAGATACGCAGTATTTT. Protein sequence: CASRLGAGAPDTQYF.

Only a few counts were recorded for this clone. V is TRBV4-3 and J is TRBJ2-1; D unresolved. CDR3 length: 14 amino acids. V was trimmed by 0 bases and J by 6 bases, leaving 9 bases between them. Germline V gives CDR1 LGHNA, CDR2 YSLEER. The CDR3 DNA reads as TGCGCCAGCAGCCAAGAGATTGACACCAATGAGCAGTTCTTC. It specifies CASSQEIDTNEQFF.

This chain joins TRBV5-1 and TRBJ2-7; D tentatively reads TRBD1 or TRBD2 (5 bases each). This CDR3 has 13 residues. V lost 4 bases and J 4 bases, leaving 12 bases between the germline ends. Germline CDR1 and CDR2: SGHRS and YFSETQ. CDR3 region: CASSRDQEYEQYF. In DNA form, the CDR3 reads TGCGCCAGCAGCCGGGACCAGGAGTACGAGCAGTACTTC.

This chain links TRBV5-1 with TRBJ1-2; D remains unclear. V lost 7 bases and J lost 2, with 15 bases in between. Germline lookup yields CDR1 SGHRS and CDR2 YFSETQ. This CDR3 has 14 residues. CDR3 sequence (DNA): TGCGCCAGCGCCCGGGATGTGGGGAACTATGGCTACACCTTC. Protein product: CASARDVGNYGYTF.

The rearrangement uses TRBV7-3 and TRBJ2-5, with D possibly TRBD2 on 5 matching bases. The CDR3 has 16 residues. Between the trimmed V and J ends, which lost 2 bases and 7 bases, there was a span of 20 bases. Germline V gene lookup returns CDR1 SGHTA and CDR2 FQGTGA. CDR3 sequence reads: CASSLRGNSLNGTQYF. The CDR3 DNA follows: TGTGCCAGCAGCTTACGGGGAAACTCGCTTAATGGGACCCAGTACTTC.

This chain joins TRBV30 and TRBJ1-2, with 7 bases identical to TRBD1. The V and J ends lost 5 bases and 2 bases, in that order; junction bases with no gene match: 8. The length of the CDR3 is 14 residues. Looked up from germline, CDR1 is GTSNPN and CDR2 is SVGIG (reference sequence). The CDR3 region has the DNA TGTGCCTGGGCCGGCGAGGGGGCGAACTATGGCTACACCTTC. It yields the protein CAWAGEGANYGYTF.

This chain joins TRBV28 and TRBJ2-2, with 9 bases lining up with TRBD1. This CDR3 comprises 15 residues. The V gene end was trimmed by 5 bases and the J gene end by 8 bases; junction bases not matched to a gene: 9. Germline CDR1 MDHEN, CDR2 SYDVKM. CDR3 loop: CASSITGGGSGELFF. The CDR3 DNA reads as TGTGCCAGCAGTATAACAGGGGGCGGATCGGGGGAGCTGTTTTTT. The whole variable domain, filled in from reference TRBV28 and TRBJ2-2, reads DVKVTQSSRYLVKRTGEKVFLECVQDMDHENMFWYRQDPGLGLRLIYFSYDVKMKEKGDIPEGYSVSREKKERFSLILESASTNQTSMYLCASSITGGGSGELFFGEGSRLTVL.

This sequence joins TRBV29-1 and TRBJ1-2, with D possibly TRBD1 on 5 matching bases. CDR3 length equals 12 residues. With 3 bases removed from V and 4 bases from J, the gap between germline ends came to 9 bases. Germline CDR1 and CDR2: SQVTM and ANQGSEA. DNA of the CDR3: TGCAGCGTTGACAGGGTTGGCTATGGCTACACCTTC. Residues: CSVDRVGYGYTF.

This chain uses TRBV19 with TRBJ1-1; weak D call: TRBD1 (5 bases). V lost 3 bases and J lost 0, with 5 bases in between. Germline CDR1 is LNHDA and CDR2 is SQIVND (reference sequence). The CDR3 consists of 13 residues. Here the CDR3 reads CASSMTVNTEAFF. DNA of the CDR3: TGTGCCAGTAGTATGACAGTGAACACTGAAGCTTTCTTT. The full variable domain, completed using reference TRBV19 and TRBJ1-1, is DGGITQSPKYLFRKEGQNVTLSCEQNLNHDAMYWYRQDPGQGLRLIYYSQIVNDFQKGDIAEGYSVSREKKESFPLTVTSAQKNPTAFYLCASSMTVNTEAFFGQGTRLTVV.

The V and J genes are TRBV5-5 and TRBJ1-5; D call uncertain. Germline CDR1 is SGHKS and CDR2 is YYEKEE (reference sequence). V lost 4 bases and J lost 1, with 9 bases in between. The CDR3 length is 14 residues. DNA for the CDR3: TGTGCCAGCAGCCCGGCGGGGAGCAATCAGCCCCAGCATTTT. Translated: CASSPAGSNQPQHF.

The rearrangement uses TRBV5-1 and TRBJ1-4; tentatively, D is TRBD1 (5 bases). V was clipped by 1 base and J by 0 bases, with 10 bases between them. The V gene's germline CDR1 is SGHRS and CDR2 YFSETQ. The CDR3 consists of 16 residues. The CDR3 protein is CASSLLGRATNEKLFF. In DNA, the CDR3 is TGCGCCAGCAGCTTGCTGGGCAGGGCAACTAATGAAAAACTGTTTTTT.

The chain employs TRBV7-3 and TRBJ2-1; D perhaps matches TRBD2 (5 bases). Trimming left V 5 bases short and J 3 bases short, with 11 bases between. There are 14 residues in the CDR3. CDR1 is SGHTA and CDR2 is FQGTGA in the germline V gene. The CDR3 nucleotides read TGTGCCAGCAGCCCGCGGGCCCTCTACAATGAGCAGTTCTTC. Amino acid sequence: CASSPRALYNEQFF.

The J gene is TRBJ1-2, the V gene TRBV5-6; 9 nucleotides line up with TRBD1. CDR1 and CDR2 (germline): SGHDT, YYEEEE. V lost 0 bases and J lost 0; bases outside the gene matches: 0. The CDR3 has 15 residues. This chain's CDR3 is CASSLGDRANYGYTF. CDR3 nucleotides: TGTGCCAGCAGCTTGGGGGACAGGGCTAACTATGGCTACACCTTC.

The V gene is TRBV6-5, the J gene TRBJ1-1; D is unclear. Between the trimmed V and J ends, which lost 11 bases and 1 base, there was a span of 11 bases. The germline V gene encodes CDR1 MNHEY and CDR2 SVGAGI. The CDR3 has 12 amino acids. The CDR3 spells CAVSHPNTEAFF. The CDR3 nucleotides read TGTGCCGTATCCCACCCGAACACTGAAGCTTTCTTT.

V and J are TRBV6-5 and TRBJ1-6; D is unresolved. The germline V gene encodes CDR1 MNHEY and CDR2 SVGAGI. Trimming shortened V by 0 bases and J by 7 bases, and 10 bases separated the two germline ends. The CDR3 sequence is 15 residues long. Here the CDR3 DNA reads TGTGCCAGCAGTTACTCGCCGACGGCGAATTCACCCCTCCACTTT. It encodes CASSYSPTANSPLHF.

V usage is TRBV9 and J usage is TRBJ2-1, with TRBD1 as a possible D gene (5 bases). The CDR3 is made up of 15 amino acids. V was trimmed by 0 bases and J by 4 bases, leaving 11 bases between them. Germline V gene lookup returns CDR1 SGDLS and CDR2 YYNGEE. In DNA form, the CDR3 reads TGTGCCAGCAGCGTAGATCAAGGGGAATACAATGAGCAGTTCTTC. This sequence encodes CASSVDQGEYNEQFF.

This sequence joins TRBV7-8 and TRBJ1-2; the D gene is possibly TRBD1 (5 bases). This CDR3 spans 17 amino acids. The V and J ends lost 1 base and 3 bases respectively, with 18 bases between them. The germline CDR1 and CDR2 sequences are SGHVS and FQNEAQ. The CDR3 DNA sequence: TGTGCCAGCAGCTTAGGCGGGTTCTCCTCGGGGGACTATGGCTACACCTTC. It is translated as CASSLGGFSSGDYGYTF.

CDR3 sequence reads: CASSLAGDPYNEQFF. For the CDR3, the DNA is TGTGCCAGCAGCTTAGCGGGGGACCCCTACAATGAGCAGTTCTTC. The chain has TRBV7-2 and TRBJ2-1; either TRBD1 or TRBD2 may supply D (5 bases each). Between the trimmed V and J ends, which lost 0 bases and 2 bases, there was a span of 8 bases. The germline gives CDR1 SGHTA, CDR2 FQGNSA. This CDR3 spans 15 amino acids.

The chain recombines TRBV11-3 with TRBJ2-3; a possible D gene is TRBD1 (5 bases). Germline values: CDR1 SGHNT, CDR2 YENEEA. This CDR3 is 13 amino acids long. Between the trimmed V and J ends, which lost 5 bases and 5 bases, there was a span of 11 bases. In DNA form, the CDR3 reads TGTGCCAGCAGCAACACAGGAGTAGATACGCAGTATTTT. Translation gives CASSNTGVDTQYF.

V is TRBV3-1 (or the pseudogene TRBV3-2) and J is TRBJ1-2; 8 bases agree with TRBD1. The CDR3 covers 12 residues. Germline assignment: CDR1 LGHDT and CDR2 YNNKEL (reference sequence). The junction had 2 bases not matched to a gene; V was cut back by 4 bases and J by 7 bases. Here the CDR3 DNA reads TGTGCCAGCAGCCCGGACAGGGTTGGCTACACCTTC. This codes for CASSPDRVGYTF.

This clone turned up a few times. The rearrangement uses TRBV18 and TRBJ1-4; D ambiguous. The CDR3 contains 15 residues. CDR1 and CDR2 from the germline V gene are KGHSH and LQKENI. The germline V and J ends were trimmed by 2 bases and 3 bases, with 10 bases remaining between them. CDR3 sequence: CASSPKPGPNEKLFF. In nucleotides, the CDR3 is TGTGCCAGCTCACCAAAGCCGGGCCCTAATGAAAAACTGTTTTTT.

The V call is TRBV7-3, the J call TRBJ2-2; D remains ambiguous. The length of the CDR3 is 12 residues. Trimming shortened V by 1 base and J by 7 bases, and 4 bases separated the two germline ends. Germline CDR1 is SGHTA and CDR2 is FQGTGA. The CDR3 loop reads CASSLNYGELFF. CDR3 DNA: TGTGCCAGCAGCTTAAATTACGGGGAGCTGTTTTTT.

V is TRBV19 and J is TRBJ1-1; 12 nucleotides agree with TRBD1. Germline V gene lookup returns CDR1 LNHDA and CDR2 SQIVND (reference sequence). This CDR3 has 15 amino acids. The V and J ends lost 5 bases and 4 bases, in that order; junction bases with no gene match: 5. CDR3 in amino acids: CASSSGQGAITEAFF. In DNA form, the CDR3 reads TGTGCCAGTAGTTCGGGACAGGGGGCAATCACTGAAGCTTTCTTT.

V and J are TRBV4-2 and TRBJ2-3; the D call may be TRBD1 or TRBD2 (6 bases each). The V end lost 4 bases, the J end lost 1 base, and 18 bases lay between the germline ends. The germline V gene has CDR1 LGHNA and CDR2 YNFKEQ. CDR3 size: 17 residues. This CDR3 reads CASSLGTGAGRTDTQYF. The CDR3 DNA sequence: TGTGCCAGCAGCCTCGGGACGGGGGCGGGCCGCACAGATACGCAGTATTTT.

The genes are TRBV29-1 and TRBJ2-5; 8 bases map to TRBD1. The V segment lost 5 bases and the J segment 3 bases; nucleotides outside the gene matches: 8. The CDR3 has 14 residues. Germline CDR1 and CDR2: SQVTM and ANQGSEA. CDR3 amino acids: CSVPKPDREETQYF. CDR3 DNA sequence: TGCAGCGTTCCCAAACCGGACAGGGAAGAGACCCAGTACTTC.

The CDR3 DNA sequence: TGTGCCAGCAGAACCGCGGCCCAGGGGAACACTGAAGCTTTCTTT. Translation gives CASRTAAQGNTEAFF. The chain recombines TRBV28 with TRBJ1-1; possibly TRBD1 for D (5 bases). CDR3 length: 15 residues. V was pared by 6 bases and J by 1 base, with 15 bases between. Germline CDR1 reads MDHEN; CDR2 reads SYDVKM.

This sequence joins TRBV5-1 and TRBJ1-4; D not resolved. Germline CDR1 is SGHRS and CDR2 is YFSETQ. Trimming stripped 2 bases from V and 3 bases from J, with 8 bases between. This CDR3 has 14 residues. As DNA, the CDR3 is TGCGCCAGCAGCTTACGAGGGCCTAATGAAAAACTGTTTTTT. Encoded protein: CASSLRGPNEKLFF.

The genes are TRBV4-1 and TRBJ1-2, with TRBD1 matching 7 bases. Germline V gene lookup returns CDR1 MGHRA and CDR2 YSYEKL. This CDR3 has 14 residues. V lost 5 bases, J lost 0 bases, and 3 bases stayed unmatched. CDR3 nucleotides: TGCGCCAGCAGCGAGGGACAGACTAACTATGGCTACACCTTC. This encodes CASSEGQTNYGYTF.